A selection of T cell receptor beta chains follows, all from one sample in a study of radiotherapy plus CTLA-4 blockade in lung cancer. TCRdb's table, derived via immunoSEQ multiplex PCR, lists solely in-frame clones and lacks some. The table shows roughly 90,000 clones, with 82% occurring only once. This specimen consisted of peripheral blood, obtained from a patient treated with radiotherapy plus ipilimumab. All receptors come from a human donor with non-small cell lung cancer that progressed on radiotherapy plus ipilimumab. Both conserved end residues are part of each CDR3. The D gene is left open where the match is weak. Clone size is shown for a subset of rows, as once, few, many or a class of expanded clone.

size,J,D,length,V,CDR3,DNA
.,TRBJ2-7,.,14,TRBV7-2,CASSFGTPTGEQYF,TGTGCCAGCAGCTTTGGGACTCCTACGGGGGAGCAGTACTTC
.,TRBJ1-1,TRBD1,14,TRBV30,CAWSGRGRITEAFF,TGTGCCTGGAGTGGTAGGGGGCGAATCACTGAAGCTTTCTTT
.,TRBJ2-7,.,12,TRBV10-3,CAIRQVGYEQYF,TGTGCCATCAGGCAAGTTGGCTACGAGCAGTACTTC
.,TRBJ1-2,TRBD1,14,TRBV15,CATSRRQGSYGYTF,TGTGCCACCAGCAGAAGACAGGGCTCCTATGGCTACACCTTC
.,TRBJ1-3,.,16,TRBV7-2,CASSLAVVGSGNTIYF,TGTGCCAGCAGCTTAGCGGTGGTCGGCTCTGGAAACACCATATATTTT
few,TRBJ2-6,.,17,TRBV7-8,CASSLEGSGTGANVLTF,TGTGCCAGCAGCTTGGAAGGGAGTGGCACTGGGGCCAACGTCCTGACTTTC
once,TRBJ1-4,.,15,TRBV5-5,CASSLYPGPSEKLFF,TGTGCCAGCAGCTTGTACCCAGGACCGTCTGAAAAACTGTTTTTT
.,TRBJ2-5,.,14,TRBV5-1,CASSLQADQETQYF,TGCGCCAGCAGCTTACAGGCAGACCAAGAGACCCAGTACTTC
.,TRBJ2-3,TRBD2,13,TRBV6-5,CASRGDRGGTQYF,TGTGCCAGCCGGGGGGATCGGGGCGGTACGCAGTATTTT
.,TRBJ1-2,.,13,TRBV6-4,CATRKDSARGYTF,TGTGCCACGAGGAAGGACAGTGCGCGTGGCTACACCTTC
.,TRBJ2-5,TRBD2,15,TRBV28,CASSSGLAGVETQYF,TGTGCCAGCAGCTCTGGACTAGCGGGAGTGGAGACCCAGTACTTC
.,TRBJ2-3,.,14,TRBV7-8,CASSLNVLPDTQYF,TGTGCCAGCAGCTTAAACGTACTTCCAGATACGCAGTATTTT
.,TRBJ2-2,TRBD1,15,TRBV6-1,CASSELDRHTGELFF,TGTGCCAGCAGTGAATTGGACAGGCACACCGGGGAGCTGTTTTTT
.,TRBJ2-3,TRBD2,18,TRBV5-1,CASSDGTSGSLSTDTQYF,TGCGCCAGCAGCGACGGGACTAGCGGGTCACTCTCCACAGATACGCAGTATTTT
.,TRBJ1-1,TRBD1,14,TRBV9,CASSAQGGGTEAFF,TGTGCCAGCAGCGCACAGGGGGGCGGCACTGAAGCTTTCTTT
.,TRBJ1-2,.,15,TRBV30,CAWSLTDGRAYGYTF,TGTGCCTGGAGTTTAACGGACGGGAGAGCCTATGGCTACACCTTC
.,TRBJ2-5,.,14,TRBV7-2,CASSLFTSLETQYF,TGTGCCAGCAGCTTGTTTACTAGTTTAGAGACCCAGTACTTC
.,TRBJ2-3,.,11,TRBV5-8,CASRFTDTQYF,TGTGCCAGCCGCTTCACAGATACGCAGTATTTT
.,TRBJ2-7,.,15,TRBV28,CASSFLTSSLYEQYF,TGTGCCAGCAGTTTCCTGACTAGTTCCCTCTACGAGCAGTACTTC
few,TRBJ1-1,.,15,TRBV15,CATSRDLAGSTEAFF,TGTGCCACCAGCAGAGATTTAGCCGGATCCACTGAAGCTTTCTTT
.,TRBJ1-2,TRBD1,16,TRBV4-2,CASSHPWGQGAGGYTF,TGTGCCAGCAGCCACCCGTGGGGACAGGGGGCCGGTGGCTACACCTTC
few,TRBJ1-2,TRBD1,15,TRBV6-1,CASSEGTGVYYGYTF,TGTGCCAGCAGTGAAGGGACAGGGGTGTACTATGGCTACACCTTC
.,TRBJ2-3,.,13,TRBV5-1,CASSLGSENTQYF,TGCGCCAGCAGCTTGGGCTCGGAAAATACGCAGTATTTT
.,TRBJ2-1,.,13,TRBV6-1,CASSESRDNEQFF,TGTGCCAGCAGTGAATCCAGGGACAATGAGCAGTTCTTC
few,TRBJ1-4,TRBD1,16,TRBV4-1,CASSQELRQGGEKLFF,TGCGCCAGCAGCCAAGAATTGAGACAGGGTGGCGAAAAACTGTTTTTT
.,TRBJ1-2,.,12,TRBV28,CATGLRNYGYTF,TGTGCCACCGGGCTGAGGAACTATGGCTACACCTTC
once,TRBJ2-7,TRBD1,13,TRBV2,CASRGQGAYEQYF,TGTGCCAGCAGGGGACAGGGGGCATACGAGCAGTACTTC
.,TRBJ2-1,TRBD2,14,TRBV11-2,CASSSLAGDNEQFF,TGTGCCAGCAGCTCACTAGCGGGAGACAATGAGCAGTTCTTC
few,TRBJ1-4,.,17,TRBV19,CASSIGSTRAPNEKLFF,TGTGCCAGTAGTATTGGATCTACCAGGGCCCCCAATGAAAAACTGTTTTTT
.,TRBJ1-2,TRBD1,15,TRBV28,CASSSQGGVHYGYTF,TGTGCCAGCAGTTCACAGGGGGGGGTCCACTATGGCTACACCTTC
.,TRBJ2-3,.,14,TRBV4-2,CASSHGQGGDTQYF,TGTGCCAGCAGCCACGGACAGGGAGGGGATACGCAGTATTTT
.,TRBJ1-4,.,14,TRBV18,CASSLDTTNEKLFF,TGTGCCAGCTCACTGGATACAACTAATGAAAAACTGTTTTTT
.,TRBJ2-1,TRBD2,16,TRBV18,CASSPEGLAGYNEQFF,TGTGCCAGCTCACCAGAGGGACTAGCGGGGTACAATGAGCAGTTCTTC
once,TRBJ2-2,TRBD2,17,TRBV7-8,CASSFRLAGVRTGELFF,TGTGCCAGCAGTTTTCGGCTAGCGGGAGTCCGCACCGGGGAGCTGTTTTTT
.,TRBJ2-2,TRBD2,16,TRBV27,CASSPLAGSNTGELFF,TGTGCCAGCAGTCCGCTAGCGGGGTCGAACACCGGGGAGCTGTTTTTT
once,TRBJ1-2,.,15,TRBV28,CASSLFYGPAEGYTF,TGTGCCAGCAGTTTATTTTATGGACCGGCCGAGGGCTACACCTTC
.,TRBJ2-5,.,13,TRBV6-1,CASNGQLRETQYF,TGTGCCAGCAACGGACAGTTGAGAGAGACCCAGTACTTC
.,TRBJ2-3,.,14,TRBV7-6,CASSLAGVSDTQYF,TGTGCCAGCAGCTTAGCCGGGGTATCGGATACGCAGTATTTT
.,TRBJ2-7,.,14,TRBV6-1,CASSDPGRTYEQYF,TGTGCCAGCAGTGATCCGGGACGGACCTACGAGCAGTACTTC
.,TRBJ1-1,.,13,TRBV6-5,CASSYWRNTEAFF,TGTGCCAGCAGTTACTGGAGGAACACTGAAGCTTTCTTT
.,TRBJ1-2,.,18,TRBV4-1,CASSHRLLPRDQNYGYTF,TGCGCCAGCAGCCACCGATTGTTGCCGCGGGATCAAAACTATGGCTACACCTTC
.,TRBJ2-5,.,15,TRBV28,CASSLPQGSGETQYF,TGTGCCAGCAGTTTACCTCAGGGGAGCGGAGAGACCCAGTACTTC